Following are 16 T cell receptor beta chains from one sample sequenced in a study of shared clonotypes between healthy human individuals. Repertoires were generated with immunoSEQ multiplex PCR, while TCRdb's copy carries only in-frame clones and drops some. In the table there are about 580,000 clones, roughly 98% of which are singletons. CD45RO-negative CD8 cells positively selected for CCR7 made up the naive population, which excluded terminally differentiated effector memory CD45RA+ cells. Source material: naive CD8+ T cells sorted from blood. These receptor sequences come from a man aged 25-45 years in good health.

This sequence joins TRBV11-2 and TRBJ2-1, with a weak D call TRBD2 (5 bases). This CDR3 has 13 residues. The V end lost 3 bases, the J end lost 7 bases, and 10 bases lay between the germline ends. CDR1 and CDR2 from the germline V gene are SGHAT and FQNNGV. The CDR3 sequence is CASSLDFWNEQFF. The CDR3 DNA follows: TGTGCCAGCAGCTTGGACTTTTGGAATGAGCAGTTCTTC.

This chain joins TRBV7-9 and TRBJ2-1; D gene ambiguous. The ends were cut back, 5 bases at V and 9 bases at J, with 11 bases in the middle. The CDR3 is made up of 12 amino acids. Germline V gene sequence: CDR1 SEHNR, CDR2 FQNEAQ (reference sequence). Here the CDR3 DNA reads TGTGCCAGCAGCCCGGCTTGGGCTGAGCAGTTCTTC. Translated: CASSPAWAEQFF. The variable domain in full, completed from reference TRBV7-9 and TRBJ2-1, reads DTGVSQNPRHKITKRGQNVTFRCDPISEHNRLYWYRQTLGQGPEFLTYFQNEAQLEKSRLLSDRFSAERPKGSFSTLEIQRTEQGDSAMYLCASSPAWAEQFFGPGTRLTVL.

V is TRBV27 and J is TRBJ2-3; D unresolved. CDR1 is MNHEY and CDR2 is SMNVEV in the germline V gene (reference sequence). Trimming cost V 1 base and J 9 bases, with 17 bases left between them. CDR3 length: 15 residues. CDR3 loop: CASSLWVGQIATQYF. CDR3 nucleotide sequence: TGTGCCAGCAGTTTATGGGTGGGTCAAATTGCGACGCAGTATTTT.

The genes are TRBV9 and TRBJ2-1, with TRBD2 matching 7 bases. The junction had 5 bases not matched to a gene; V was cut back by 0 bases and J by 5 bases. Germline-derived CDR1 and CDR2 are SGDLS and YYNGEE. The CDR3 runs to 15 residues. The CDR3: CASSVGSGLNNEQFF. The CDR3 nucleotides are TGTGCCAGCAGCGTAGGTAGCGGGCTTAACAATGAGCAGTTCTTC.

This sequence joins TRBV7-6 and TRBJ2-1; the match to TRBD2 covers 12 bases. Trimming cost V 1 base and J 8 bases; bases outside gene matches: 0. The length of the CDR3 is 14 residues. Germline CDR1 SGHVS, CDR2 FNYEAQ. The CDR3 here is CASSLGLAGDEQFF. The CDR3 nucleotides read TGTGCCAGCAGCTTAGGACTAGCGGGAGATGAGCAGTTCTTC.

This rearrangement joins TRBV7-9 to TRBJ2-7, with TRBD2 matching 10 bases. V dropped 5 bases and J dropped 5; count of bases not matched to a gene: 3. Germline CDR1 and CDR2: SEHNR and FQNEAQ (reference sequence). There are 13 residues in the CDR3. CDR3 loop: CASSQGLADEQYF. CDR3 bases: TGTGCCAGCAGCCAAGGACTAGCGGACGAGCAGTACTTC. Drawing the rest from reference TRBV7-9 and TRBJ2-7, the complete variable domain is DTGVSQNPRHKITKRGQNVTFRCDPISEHNRLYWYRQTLGQGPEFLTYFQNEAQLEKSRLLSDRFSAERPKGSFSTLEIQRTEQGDSAMYLCASSQGLADEQYFGPGTRLTVT.

This chain links TRBV7-9 with TRBJ2-2, with TRBD2 matching 11 bases. This CDR3 has 15 residues. The V gene end was trimmed by 6 bases and the J gene end by 10 bases; junction bases not matched to a gene: 10. CDR1 and CDR2 (germline): SEHNR, FQNEAQ (reference sequence). CDR3: CASSRIAGGYEELFF. The CDR3 nucleotides are TGTGCCAGCAGTCGAATAGCGGGAGGGTACGAGGAGCTGTTTTTT. Looking up the rest from reference TRBV7-9 and TRBJ2-2 gives the full variable domain: DTGVSQNPRHKITKRGQNVTFRCDPISEHNRLYWYRQTLGQGPEFLTYFQNEAQLEKSRLLSDRFSAERPKGSFSTLEIQRTEQGDSAMYLCASSRIAGGYEELFFGEGSRLTVL.

This chain joins TRBV11-2 and TRBJ2-6; no definite D call. This CDR3 is 15 amino acids long. Trimming removed 6 bases from V and 0 bases from J, with 9 bases in between. Germline CDR1 SGHAT, CDR2 FQNNGV. For the CDR3, the DNA is TGTGCCAGCAGTTCTTCAACCTCTGGGGCCAACGTCCTGACTTTC. Residues: CASSSSTSGANVLTF.

The CDR3 nucleotides read TGTGCCAGCAGCTCCACAACGATAGGCGGTCTCACAGATACGCAGTATTTT. Amino acid sequence: CASSSTTIGGLTDTQYF. V gene TRBV11-3 combines with J gene TRBJ2-3; D remains ambiguous. CDR3 length equals 17 residues. Trimming took off 4 bases at V and 2 bases at J, with 19 bases between the two ends. Germline lookup yields CDR1 SGHNT and CDR2 YENEEA.

Turning to this clone: Other DNA sequences in the sample encode the same CDR3. The chain joins TRBV2 to TRBJ2-1; D not resolved. The germline gives CDR1 SNHLY, CDR2 FYNNEI. Trimming took 6 bases from V and 1 from J, leaving 4 bases between them. The CDR3 contains 12 residues. The CDR3 protein is CASRGSYNEQFF. CDR3 DNA: TGTGCCAGCAGAGGGTCCTACAATGAGCAGTTCTTC.

DNA for the CDR3: TGTGCCAGCAGTCTCACTAGCGGGAGGGGGCCCTACAATGAGCAGTTCTTC. The encoded protein is CASSLTSGRGPYNEQFF. The chain is built from TRBV27 and TRBJ2-1; 13 nucleotides align to TRBD2. The CDR3 totals 17 residues. CDR1 is MNHEY and CDR2 is SMNVEV in the germline V gene (reference sequence). V shed 5 bases and J 2 bases; nucleotides not matched to a gene: 6.

This clone was counted only a few times. Relative to the germline gene, one junction end is altered; a read error may explain this. This chain connects TRBV11-2 to TRBJ2-3; TRBD2 might be the D (6 bases). In germline, CDR1 is SGHAT, CDR2 FQNNGV. The CDR3 covers 13 residues. The CDR3 sequence: CASSLRGTDTQYF. CDR3 bases: TGTGCCAGCAGCTTGCGGGGCACGGATACGCAGTATTTT.

Turning to this clone: This same CDR3 is encoded by further DNA sequences in the sample. This chain connects TRBV4-1 to TRBJ2-7; TRBD2 agrees at 7 bases. Per the germline V gene, CDR1 is MGHRA and CDR2 is YSYEKL. Losses at the gene ends were 0 bases for V and 0 bases for J; bases not matched to a gene: 5. The CDR3 totals 16 residues. CDR3 coding DNA: TGCGCCAGCAGCCAAGAACCTAGCGGAAGCTCCTACGAGCAGTACTTC. Its protein is CASSQEPSGSSYEQYF.

The J gene is TRBJ2-2, the V gene TRBV6-4; D gene ambiguous. From germline, CDR1 is MRHNA and CDR2 SNTAGT. Trimming removed 4 bases at V and 8 bases at J, with 8 bases between. The CDR3 spans 12 residues. Here the CDR3 reads CASSGTSGELFF. In nucleotides, the CDR3 is TGTGCCAGCAGTGGGACCTCAGGGGAGCTGTTTTTT.

V is TRBV19 and J is TRBJ2-7, with 7 bases lining up with TRBD1. The CDR3 consists of 15 residues. V trimming: 5 bases; J trimming: 5 bases; junction bases outside the gene matches: 12. Germline CDR1 LNHDA, CDR2 SQIVND (reference sequence). CDR3 amino acids: CASSSSTGLAHEQYF. The CDR3 DNA follows: TGTGCCAGTAGTTCGTCGACAGGGTTAGCTCACGAGCAGTACTTC. Full variable domain (missing parts from reference TRBV19 and TRBJ2-7): DGGITQSPKYLFRKEGQNVTLSCEQNLNHDAMYWYRQDPGQGLRLIYYSQIVNDFQKGDIAEGYSVSREKKESFPLTVTSAQKNPTAFYLCASSSSTGLAHEQYFGPGTRLTVT.

Points on this clone: The same CDR3 can be traced to other DNA sequences in this sample. The chain recombines TRBV29-1 with TRBJ2-7; TRBD2 aligns across 7 bases. CDR3 size: 13 residues. J was trimmed by 0 bases and V by 3 bases; bases with no gene match: 2. Germline V gives CDR1 SQVTM, CDR2 ANQGSEA. The CDR3 is CSVEASGSYEQYF. CDR3 DNA sequence: TGCAGCGTTGAGGCTAGCGGCTCCTACGAGCAGTACTTC.